These 21 T cell receptor beta chains came from one sample sequenced in a study of T-cell memory formation after mild COVID-19. TCRdb fed the 5' RACE reads into MiXCR, producing one record per CDR3 protein. Among roughly 240,000 distinct CDR3 sequences listed, 15% were seen once. Sequenced sample: PBMCs or a T cell subset sorted from them (not recorded which). Source of these receptors: an adult woman who had mild COVID-19 (a few samples of this study predate the infection). Cell type and time point are not known.

This chain uses TRBV7-2 with TRBJ2-5, with 8 bases that match TRBD2. The CDR3 sequence is 15 residues long. The V segment lost 4 bases and the J segment 2 bases; nucleotides outside the gene matches: 6. The germline V gene has CDR1 SGHTA and CDR2 FQGNSA. In DNA form, the CDR3 reads TGTGCCAGCAGCTCGTTAGCGGGGAGGCAAGAGACCCAGTACTTC. Its protein is CASSSLAGRQETQYF.

This chain uses TRBV24-1 with TRBJ1-2; TRBD1 agrees at 9 bases. Germline V gene sequence: CDR1 KGHDR, CDR2 SFDVKD. The J segment lost 6 bases and the V segment lost 7 bases, leaving 8 bases of the junction unmatched. This CDR3 is built from 14 residues. The chain's CDR3 is CATRDTGTGNGYTF. DNA of the CDR3: TGTGCCACCAGAGATACCGGGACAGGGAATGGCTACACCTTC.

In its sample, this clonotype was seen a few times. V gene TRBV7-2 combines with J gene TRBJ2-3; D tentatively fits TRBD1 or TRBD2 (5 bases each). There are 14 residues in the CDR3. The V end was cut by 5 bases, the J end by 6 bases, with 15 bases between. CDR1 is SGHTA and CDR2 is FQGNSA in the germline V gene. CDR3 sequence reads: CASSPGTVRDTQYF. CDR3 nucleotides: TGTGCCAGCAGCCCTGGGACCGTCCGGGATACGCAGTATTTT.

The rearrangement uses TRBV4-2 and TRBJ2-2; 8 bases map to TRBD2. The CDR3 sequence is 16 residues long. J lost 2 bases, V lost 6 bases, and 8 bases had no gene match. CDR1 is LGHNA and CDR2 is YNFKEQ in the germline V gene. CDR3 sequence: CASSYSSGGNTGELFF. CDR3 DNA: TGTGCCAGCAGTTATAGCAGCGGGGGCAACACCGGGGAGCTGTTTTTT.

This clonotype was seen a handful of times. V is TRBV29-1 and J is TRBJ1-1; the D is unclear. V was clipped by 6 bases and J by 4 bases, with 15 bases between them. The CDR3 totals 13 residues. Germline CDR1 and CDR2: SQVTM and ANQGSEA. The CDR3 sequence is CSVDSPRSTEAFF. The CDR3 DNA follows: TGCAGCGTGGATTCCCCGCGATCCACTGAAGCTTTCTTT.

The chain carries TRBV12-3 or TRBV12-4 and TRBJ1-1; TRBD1 is a possible D gene (6 bases). The CDR3 totals 13 residues. The ends were cut back, 3 bases at V and 5 bases at J, with 10 bases in the middle. Here the CDR3 reads CASSLGAMTEAFF. The CDR3 DNA reads as TGTGCCAGCAGTTTGGGGGCTATGACTGAAGCTTTCTTT.

In this sample, this clonotype turned up a few times. V and J are TRBV9 and TRBJ2-3; 7 positions match TRBD2. This CDR3 is built from 16 residues. Trimming removed 3 bases from V and 1 base from J; junction bases left unmatched: 8. Germline values: CDR1 SGDLS, CDR2 YYNGEE. Written as DNA, the CDR3 is TGTGCCAGCAGCGAGATGACGGCGGGAGGCACAGATACGCAGTATTTT. This translates into CASSEMTAGGTDTQYF.

The table lists this clonotype with a few counts. The chain has TRBV6-1 and TRBJ2-1; D gene unclear. V was pared by 4 bases and J by 15 bases, with 10 bases between. The CDR3 totals 10 residues. Looked up from germline, CDR1 is MNHNS and CDR2 is SASEGT. CDR3 bases: TGTGCCAGCAGTGGGGTAGCACCGTTCTTC. This encodes CASSGVAPFF.

There are many counts of this clonotype. The rearrangement joins TRBV29-1 to TRBJ2-7; 8 nucleotides match TRBD1. Trimming at V came to 7 bases and at J to 5 bases, leaving 10 bases not matched to a gene. The CDR3 covers 13 residues. Germline V CDR1 and CDR2: SQVTM, ANQGSEA. CDR3 sequence (DNA): TGCAGCGGTGGACAGGGCACTCCTAACGAGCAGTACTTC. Translation gives CSGGQGTPNEQYF.

The rearrangement links TRBV15 to TRBJ2-7; TRBD1 matches at 7 bases. The V gene end was trimmed by 3 bases and the J gene end by 2 bases; junction bases not matched to a gene: 7. Germline V CDR1 and CDR2: LNHNV, YYDKDF (reference sequence). This CDR3 contains 15 residues. CDR3: CATSRGQTPAYEQYF. CDR3 sequence (DNA): TGTGCCACCAGCAGGGGACAGACCCCCGCCTACGAGCAGTACTTC.

This clonotype was seen a few times. The chain joins TRBV24-1 to TRBJ2-1; D gene unclear. The CDR3 length is 12 residues. In germline, CDR1 is KGHDR, CDR2 SFDVKD. V gave up 3 bases and J gave up 8 bases, with 7 bases separating them. The CDR3 protein is CATSDRWDEQFF. CDR3 in DNA: TGTGCCACCAGTGATAGGTGGGATGAGCAGTTCTTC.

This sequence joins TRBV14 and TRBJ2-1; D might be TRBD1 (7 bases). CDR3 size: 16 residues. Trimming shortened V by 1 base and J by 4 bases, and 14 bases separated the two germline ends. Germline loops: CDR1 SGHDN, CDR2 FVKESK. The CDR3 region has the DNA TGTGCCAGCAGCCAAGGATGGAGGGGGCGTTACAATGAGCAGTTCTTC. It codes for CASSQGWRGRYNEQFF.

This clonotype was counted between two and nine times. The chain has TRBV5-1 and TRBJ2-1, with unresolved D. CDR1 SGHRS and CDR2 YFSETQ come from the germline V gene. There are 14 residues in the CDR3. The V end was cut by 0 bases, the J end by 9 bases, with 13 bases between. The CDR3 nucleotides are TGCGCCAGCAGCTTGGCCATTTCACGGGTTGAGCAGTTCTTC. Amino acids: CASSLAISRVEQFF.

The V gene is TRBV2, the J gene TRBJ2-1; 8 bases align to TRBD2. CDR3 length: 16 residues. After removal of 4 bases from V and 1 base from J, the junction contained 6 bases not matched to a gene. The germline V gene has CDR1 SNHLY and CDR2 FYNNEI. The CDR3 coding sequence is TGTGCCAGCAGTGTGAAAAGCGGGAGATCCTACAATGAGCAGTTCTTC. Translation gives CASSVKSGRSYNEQFF. Full variable domain (missing parts from reference TRBV2 and TRBJ2-1): EPEVTQTPSHQVTQMGQEVILRCVPISNHLYFYWYRQILGQKVEFLVSFYNNEISEKSEIFDDQFSVERPDGSNFTLKIRSTKLEDSAMYFCASSVKSGRSYNEQFFGPGTRLTVL.

The rearrangement uses TRBV7-2 and TRBJ1-1, with unresolved D. The germline V gene has CDR1 SGHTA and CDR2 FQGNSA. Trimming shortened V by 5 bases and J by 3 bases, and 13 bases separated the two germline ends. This CDR3 has 14 amino acids. The CDR3 nucleotides are TGTGCCAGCAGCGTGCGGAGGGATTACACTGAAGCTTTCTTT. It codes for CASSVRRDYTEAFF.

The chain carries TRBV2 and TRBJ2-7, with 8 nucleotides matching TRBD2. V was pared by 6 bases and J by 0 bases, with 4 bases of the junction left unmatched. The CDR3 spans 14 residues. Germline values: CDR1 SNHLY, CDR2 FYNNEI. This chain's CDR3 is CASRTGGVSYEQYF. CDR3 DNA sequence: TGTGCCAGCAGGACGGGGGGGGTCTCCTACGAGCAGTACTTC.

The V call is TRBV4-2, the J call TRBJ2-7; D possibly matches TRBD1 or TRBD2 (6 bases each). The CDR3 sequence is 17 residues long. Germline-derived CDR1 and CDR2 are LGHNA and YNFKEQ. V lost 0 bases to trimming and J lost 4 bases, with 19 bases between them. The CDR3 DNA reads as TGTGCCAGCAGCCAAGACTCGGGGGCCACCAGCCCTTACGAGCAGTACTTC. Its translation: CASSQDSGATSPYEQYF.

This sequence joins TRBV6-5 and TRBJ2-1; no reliable D call. The length of the CDR3 is 13 residues. Germline lookup yields CDR1 MNHEY and CDR2 SVGAGI. Trimming pared 8 bases from V and 0 bases from J, leaving 8 bases between. In DNA form, the CDR3 reads TGTGCCAGCTTCTCGATCTCCTACAATGAGCAGTTCTTC. This sequence encodes CASFSISYNEQFF.

The rearrangement joins TRBV29-1 to TRBJ1-2; 10 positions match TRBD1. V dropped 7 bases and J dropped 3; count of bases not matched to a gene: 2. This CDR3 is built from 12 residues. Germline CDR1 and CDR2: SQVTM and ANQGSEA. The CDR3 region is CSGGTGDYGYTF. In nucleotides, the CDR3 is TGCAGCGGTGGGACAGGGGACTATGGCTACACCTTC.

This clonotype has more than one count but fewer than ten. The V call is TRBV24-1, the J call TRBJ2-7; D may be TRBD1 or TRBD2 (6 bases each). V lost 5 bases to trimming and J lost 5 bases, with 18 bases between them. The germline V gene encodes CDR1 KGHDR and CDR2 SFDVKD. The CDR3 runs 15 residues. CDR3 sequence (DNA): TGTGCCACCAGTGGAGGTCCCCAGGGGAGGCACGAGCAGTACTTC. It specifies CATSGGPQGRHEQYF.

This chain uses TRBV28 with TRBJ2-3; 9 nucleotides line up with TRBD1. This CDR3 contains 16 residues. J lost 2 bases, V lost 8 bases, and 11 bases had no gene match. Germline V CDR1 and CDR2: MDHEN, SYDVKM. This chain's CDR3 is CASGRPDRGDTDTQYF. The CDR3 nucleotides read TGTGCCAGCGGTAGACCCGACAGGGGGGACACAGATACGCAGTATTTT.